The T cell receptor beta chain described here comes from a study of T-cell memory formation after mild COVID-19. TCRdb redid the calling of the 5' RACE reads with MiXCR, one entry per CDR3 protein. The data show roughly 240,000 distinct CDR3 sequences, 15% to 20% seen once. V was clipped by 4 bases and J by 4 bases; unmatched bases: 11. The CDR3 length is 16 residues. Germline CDR1 reads LGHNA; CDR2 reads YSLEER. The V gene is TRBV4-3, the J gene TRBJ2-5; 8 bases match TRBD1. The sequencing input was PBMCs or a T cell subset sorted from them (not recorded which). The TCR originated in a man between 18 and 29 years old who had mild COVID-19 (a few samples of this study predate the infection). Cell type and time point are not known. The chain's CDR3 is CASSLGQGRIGETQYF. Here the CDR3 DNA reads TGCGCCAGCAGCCTTGGACAGGGCCGAATCGGAGAGACCCAGTACTTC.